This TCR beta chain derives from a study of shared clonotypes between healthy human individuals. Under the authors' procedure: Filtering was not the same, since immunoSEQ gave junction-only sequences without quality scores. TCRdb's copy holds only in-frame clones and misses some; the assay was immunoSEQ multiplex PCR. That table is the source of V, J and clone size, and D and trimming were worked out from the DNA. The sample shows 2 million to 3 million clones, 93% of them seen only once. The CDR3 length is 16 residues. Per germline, CDR1 SGHTA and CDR2 FQGNSA. In the case of this clone: The antigen remains unidentified.

The donor cohort consisted entirely of Caucasian adults residing in Nashville, Tennessee. The study, taken as a whole, reports: Donor scarcity curtailed the genetic and exposure-history diversity represented herein.

The receptor was derived from a young man in good health. Some clones in this sample may be carry-over from other donors' samples. The chain couples TRBV7-2 to TRBJ2-5; 7 nucleotides agree with TRBD2. The end of the DNA fits TRBJ2-7 better, so the J call may be wrong. The sample comprised naive CD4+ T cells from PBMCs. The subset is: CD45RA+ positively selected. CDR3 nucleotide sequence: TGTGCCAGCAGCTTAAGAGATGGTGACGGGAGGTACGAGCAGTACTTC. This sequence encodes CASSLRDGDGRYEQYF.